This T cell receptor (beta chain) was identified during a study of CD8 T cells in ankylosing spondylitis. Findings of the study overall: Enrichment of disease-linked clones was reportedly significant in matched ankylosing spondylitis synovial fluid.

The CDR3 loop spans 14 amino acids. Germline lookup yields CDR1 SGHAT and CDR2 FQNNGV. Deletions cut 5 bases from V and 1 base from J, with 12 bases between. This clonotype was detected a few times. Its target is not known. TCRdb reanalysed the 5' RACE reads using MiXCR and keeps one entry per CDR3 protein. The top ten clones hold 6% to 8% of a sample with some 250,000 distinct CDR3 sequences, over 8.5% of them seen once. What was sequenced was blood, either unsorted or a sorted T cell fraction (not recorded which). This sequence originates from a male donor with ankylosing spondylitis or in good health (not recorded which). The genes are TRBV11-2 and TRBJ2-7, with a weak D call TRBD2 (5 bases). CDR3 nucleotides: TGTGCCAGCAGCCCTGGACTGTTTTCCTACGAGCAGTACTTC. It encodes CASSPGLFSYEQYF.